This passage covers 4 T cell receptor beta chains from one sample sequenced in a study of blood T cell repertoires in COVID-19. Using immunoSEQ multiplex PCR, the repertoire was profiled, and TCRdb retains in-frame clones only, with some absent. This table has around 270,000 clones, around 90% appearing once. The sequenced sample was PBMCs or T cells enriched from blood (not recorded which). All receptors come from a woman aged 40 to 49 who had been exposed to COVID-19.

This chain connects TRBV6-2 or TRBV6-3 to TRBJ2-1, with TRBD2 matching over 7 bases. V was clipped by 0 bases and J by 0 bases; unmatched bases: 2. Germline lookup yields CDR1 MNHEY and CDR2 SVGEGT. CDR3 size: 16 residues. CDR3 amino acids: CASSYSLAVSYNEQFF. The CDR3 bases are TGTGCCAGCAGTTACTCGCTAGCGGTCTCCTACAATGAGCAGTTCTTC.

The genes are TRBV28 and TRBJ1-3; 12 nucleotides line up with TRBD1. This CDR3 contains 16 residues. With 5 bases clipped from V and 3 bases from J, the junction kept 5 bases outside the gene matches. Per germline, CDR1 MDHEN and CDR2 SYDVKM. The CDR3 DNA follows: TGTGCCAGCAGTGCGGGACAGGGGGCGTTTGGAAACACCATATATTTT. Translating it yields CASSAGQGAFGNTIYF. Drawing the rest from reference TRBV28 and TRBJ1-3, the complete variable domain is DVKVTQSSRYLVKRTGEKVFLECVQDMDHENMFWYRQDPGLGLRLIYFSYDVKMKEKGDIPEGYSVSREKKERFSLILESASTNQTSMYLCASSAGQGAFGNTIYFGEGSWLTVV.

A few counts support this clone. J is TRBJ1-1 and V is TRBV11-2; maybe TRBD1 (6 bases). The V and J ends lost 4 bases and 6 bases respectively, with 9 bases between them. This CDR3 contains 12 residues. Germline CDR1 and CDR2: SGHAT and FQNNGV. The CDR3 bases are TGTGCCAGCAGCTCTCAGGGGTCTGAAGCTTTCTTT. The encoded protein is CASSSQGSEAFF.

J is TRBJ2-4 and V is TRBV19; D may be TRBD2 (7 bases). V lost 0 bases to trimming and J lost 6 bases, with 12 bases between them. Germline V gene lookup returns CDR1 LNHDA and CDR2 SQIVND (reference sequence). The CDR3 is 15 amino acids. DNA of the CDR3: TGTGCCAGTAGTATAGAATTGGGGGGGGCAAACATTCAGTACTTC. Its translation: CASSIELGGANIQYF.